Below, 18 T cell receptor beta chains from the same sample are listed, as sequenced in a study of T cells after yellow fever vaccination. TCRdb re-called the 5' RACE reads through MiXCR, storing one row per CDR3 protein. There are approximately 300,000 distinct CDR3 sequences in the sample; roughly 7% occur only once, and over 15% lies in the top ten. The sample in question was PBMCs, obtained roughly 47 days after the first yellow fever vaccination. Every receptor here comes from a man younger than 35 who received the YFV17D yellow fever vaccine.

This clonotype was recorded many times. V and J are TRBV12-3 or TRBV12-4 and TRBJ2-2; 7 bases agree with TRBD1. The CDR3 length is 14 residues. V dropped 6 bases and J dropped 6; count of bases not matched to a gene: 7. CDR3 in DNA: TGTGCCAGCAGCCATCGACAGGGCGCCGGGGAGCTGTTTTTT. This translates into CASSHRQGAGELFF.

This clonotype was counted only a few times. DNA for the CDR3: TGTGCCAGCCATAGGGAGGGGCCCTACAATGAGCAGTTCTTC. Translated, it gives CASHREGPYNEQFF. The genes are TRBV28 and TRBJ2-1; 7 bases agree with TRBD2. V lost 8 bases to trimming and J lost 2 bases; unmatched junction nucleotides: 6. CDR3 size: 14 residues. Germline loops: CDR1 MDHEN, CDR2 SYDVKM.

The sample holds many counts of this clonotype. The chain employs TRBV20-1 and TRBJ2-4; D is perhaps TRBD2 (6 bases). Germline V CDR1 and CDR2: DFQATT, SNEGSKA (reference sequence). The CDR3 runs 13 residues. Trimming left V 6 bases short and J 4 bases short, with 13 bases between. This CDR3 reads CSAGGALKNIQYF. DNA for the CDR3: TGCAGTGCAGGAGGGGCATTAAAAAACATTCAGTACTTC.

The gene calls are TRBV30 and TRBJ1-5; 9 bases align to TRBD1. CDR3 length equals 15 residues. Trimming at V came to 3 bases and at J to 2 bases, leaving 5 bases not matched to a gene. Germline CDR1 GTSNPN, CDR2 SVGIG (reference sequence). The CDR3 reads CAWSLTGGGNQPQHF. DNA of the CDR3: TGTGCCTGGAGCCTCACAGGGGGCGGCAATCAGCCCCAGCATTTT.

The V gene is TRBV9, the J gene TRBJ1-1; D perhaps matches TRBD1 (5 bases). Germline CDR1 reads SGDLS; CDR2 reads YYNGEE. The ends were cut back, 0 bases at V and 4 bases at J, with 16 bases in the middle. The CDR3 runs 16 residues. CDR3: CASSVESGWIATEAFF. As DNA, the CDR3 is TGTGCCAGCAGCGTAGAATCAGGGTGGATTGCCACTGAAGCTTTCTTT.

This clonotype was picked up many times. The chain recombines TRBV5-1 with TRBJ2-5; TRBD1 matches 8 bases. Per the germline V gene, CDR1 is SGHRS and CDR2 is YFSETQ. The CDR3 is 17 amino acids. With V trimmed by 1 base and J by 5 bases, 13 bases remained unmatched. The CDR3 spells CASSLRGDRTGWETQYF. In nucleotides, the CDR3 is TGCGCCAGCAGCTTGCGAGGTGATCGGACAGGGTGGGAGACCCAGTACTTC.

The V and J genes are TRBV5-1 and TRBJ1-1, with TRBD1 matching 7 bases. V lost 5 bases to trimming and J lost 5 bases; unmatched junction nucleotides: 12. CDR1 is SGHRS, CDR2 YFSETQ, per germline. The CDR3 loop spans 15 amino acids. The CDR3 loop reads CASRFTRDSQTEAFF. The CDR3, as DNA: TGCGCCAGCAGATTTACCCGGGACAGCCAAACTGAAGCTTTCTTT.

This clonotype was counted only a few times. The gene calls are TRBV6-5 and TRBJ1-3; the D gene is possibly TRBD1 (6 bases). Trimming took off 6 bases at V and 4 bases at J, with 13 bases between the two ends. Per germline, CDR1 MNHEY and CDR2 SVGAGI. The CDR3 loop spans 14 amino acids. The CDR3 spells CASSVQGTGNTIYF. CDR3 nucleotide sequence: TGTGCCAGCAGCGTTCAGGGGACAGGAAACACCATATATTTT.

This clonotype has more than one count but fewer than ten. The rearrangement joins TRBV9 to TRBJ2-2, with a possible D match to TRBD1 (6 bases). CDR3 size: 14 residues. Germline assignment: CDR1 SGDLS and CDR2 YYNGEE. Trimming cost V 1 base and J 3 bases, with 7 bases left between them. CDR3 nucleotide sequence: TGTGCCAGCAGCGTATCAGGGGACACCGGGGAGCTGTTTTTT. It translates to CASSVSGDTGELFF. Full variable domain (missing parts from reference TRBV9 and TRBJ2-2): DSGVTQTPKHLITATGQRVTLRCSPRSGDLSVYWYQQSLDQGLQFLIQYYNGEERAKGNILERFSAQQFPDLHSELNLSSLELGDSALYFCASSVSGDTGELFFGEGSRLTVL.

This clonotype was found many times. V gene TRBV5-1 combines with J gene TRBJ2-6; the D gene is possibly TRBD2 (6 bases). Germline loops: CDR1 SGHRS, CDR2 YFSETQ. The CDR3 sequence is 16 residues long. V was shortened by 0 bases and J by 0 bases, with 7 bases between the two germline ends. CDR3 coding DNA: TGCGCCAGCAGCTTGGTCGGGAGCTCTGGGGCCAACGTCCTGACTTTC. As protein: CASSLVGSSGANVLTF.

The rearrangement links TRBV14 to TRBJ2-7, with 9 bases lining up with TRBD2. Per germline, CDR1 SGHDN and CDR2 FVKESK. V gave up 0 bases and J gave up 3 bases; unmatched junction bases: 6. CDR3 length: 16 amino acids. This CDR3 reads CASSQEAGGPSYEQYF. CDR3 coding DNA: TGTGCCAGCAGCCAAGAAGCGGGGGGTCCCAGCTACGAGCAGTACTTC.

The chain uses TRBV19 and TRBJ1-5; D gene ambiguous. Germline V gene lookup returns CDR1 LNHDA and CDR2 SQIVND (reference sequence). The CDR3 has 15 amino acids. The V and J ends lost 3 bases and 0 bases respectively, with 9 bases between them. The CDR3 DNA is TGTGCCAGTAGTATGACCACCTATAGCAATCAGCCCCAGCATTTT. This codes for CASSMTTYSNQPQHF.

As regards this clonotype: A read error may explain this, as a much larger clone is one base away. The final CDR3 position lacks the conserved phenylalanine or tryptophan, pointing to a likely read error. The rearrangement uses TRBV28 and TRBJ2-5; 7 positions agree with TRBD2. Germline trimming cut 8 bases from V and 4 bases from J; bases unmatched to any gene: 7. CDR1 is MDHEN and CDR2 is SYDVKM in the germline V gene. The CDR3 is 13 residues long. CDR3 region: CASLWREGETQYS. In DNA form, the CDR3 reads TGTGCCAGCCTTTGGAGGGAGGGAGAGACCCAGTACTCC.

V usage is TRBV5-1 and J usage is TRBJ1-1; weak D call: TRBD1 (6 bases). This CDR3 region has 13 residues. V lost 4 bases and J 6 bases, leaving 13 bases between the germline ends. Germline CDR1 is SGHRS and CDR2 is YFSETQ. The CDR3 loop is CASSVQGTPEAFF. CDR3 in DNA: TGCGCCAGCAGCGTTCAGGGGACCCCTGAAGCTTTCTTT.

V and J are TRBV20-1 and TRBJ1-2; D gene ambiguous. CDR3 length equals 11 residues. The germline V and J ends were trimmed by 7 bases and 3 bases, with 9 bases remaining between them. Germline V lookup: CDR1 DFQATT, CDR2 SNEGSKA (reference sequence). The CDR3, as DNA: TGCAGTGTAAGCGTATACTATGGCTACACCTTC. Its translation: CSVSVYYGYTF.

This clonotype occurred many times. The CDR3 DNA follows: TGTGCCAGCAGTTTGAACGAAAAACTGTTTTTT. Translated: CASSLNEKLFF. This chain joins TRBV28 and TRBJ1-4, with D unclear. Looked up from germline, CDR1 is MDHEN and CDR2 is SYDVKM. V dropped 3 bases and J dropped 8 bases, with 4 bases sitting between them. This CDR3 contains 11 residues.

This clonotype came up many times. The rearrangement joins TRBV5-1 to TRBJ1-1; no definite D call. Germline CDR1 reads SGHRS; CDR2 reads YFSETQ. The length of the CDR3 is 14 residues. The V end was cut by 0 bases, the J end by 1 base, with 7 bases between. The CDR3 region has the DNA TGCGCCAGCAGCTTGGAACCGACGAACACTGAAGCTTTCTTT. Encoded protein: CASSLEPTNTEAFF. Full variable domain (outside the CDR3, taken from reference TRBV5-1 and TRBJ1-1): KAGVTQTPRYLIKTRGQQVTLSCSPISGHRSVSWYQQTPGQGLQFLFEYFSETQRNKGNFPGRFSGRQFSNSRSEMNVSTLELGDSALYLCASSLEPTNTEAFFGQGTRLTVV.

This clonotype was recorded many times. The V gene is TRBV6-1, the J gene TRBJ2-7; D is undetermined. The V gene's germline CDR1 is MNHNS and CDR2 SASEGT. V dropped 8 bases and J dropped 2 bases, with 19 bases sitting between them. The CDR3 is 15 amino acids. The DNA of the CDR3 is TGTGCCAGCTTGCCCGGTGGCCCAAACCCCTACGAGCAGTACTTC. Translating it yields CASLPGGPNPYEQYF.